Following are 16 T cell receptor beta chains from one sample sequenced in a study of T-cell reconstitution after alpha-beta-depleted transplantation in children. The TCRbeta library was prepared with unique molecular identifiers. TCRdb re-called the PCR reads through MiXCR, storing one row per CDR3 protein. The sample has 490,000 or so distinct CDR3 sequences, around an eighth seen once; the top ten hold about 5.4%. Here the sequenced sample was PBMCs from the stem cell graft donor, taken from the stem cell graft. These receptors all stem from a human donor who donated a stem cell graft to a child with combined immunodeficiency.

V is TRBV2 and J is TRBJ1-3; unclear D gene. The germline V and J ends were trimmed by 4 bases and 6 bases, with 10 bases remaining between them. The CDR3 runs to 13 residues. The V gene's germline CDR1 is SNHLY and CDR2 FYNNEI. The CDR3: CASSVQRENTIYF. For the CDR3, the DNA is TGTGCCAGCAGTGTGCAGAGAGAAAACACCATATATTTT.

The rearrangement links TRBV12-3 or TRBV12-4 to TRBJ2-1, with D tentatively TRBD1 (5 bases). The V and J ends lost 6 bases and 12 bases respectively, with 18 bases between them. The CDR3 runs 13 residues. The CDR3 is CASSSPSGMGQFF. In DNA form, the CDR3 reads TGTGCCAGCAGCTCCCCGTCAGGGATGGGGCAGTTCTTC.

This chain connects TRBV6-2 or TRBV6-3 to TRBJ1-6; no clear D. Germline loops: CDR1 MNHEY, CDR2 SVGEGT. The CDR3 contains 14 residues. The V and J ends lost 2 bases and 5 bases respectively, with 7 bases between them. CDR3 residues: CASSYRADNSPLHF. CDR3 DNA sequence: TGTGCCAGCAGTTACCGGGCCGATAATTCACCCCTCCACTTT.

The CDR3 spells CASSYRDSLQETQYF. The DNA of the CDR3 is TGCGCCAGCAGCTACCGGGACAGCCTCCAAGAGACCCAGTACTTC. The chain is built from TRBV5-1 and TRBJ2-5; TRBD1 matches 7 bases. J was trimmed by 1 base and V by 3 bases; bases with no gene match: 6. Germline V gene sequence: CDR1 SGHRS, CDR2 YFSETQ. CDR3 size: 15 residues.

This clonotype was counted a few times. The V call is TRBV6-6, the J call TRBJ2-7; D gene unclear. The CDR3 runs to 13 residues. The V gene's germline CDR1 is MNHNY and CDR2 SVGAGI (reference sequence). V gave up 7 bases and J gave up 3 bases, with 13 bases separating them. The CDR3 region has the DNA TGTGCCAGCACCGAACCCCATCTCTACGAGCAGTACTTC. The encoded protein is CASTEPHLYEQYF.

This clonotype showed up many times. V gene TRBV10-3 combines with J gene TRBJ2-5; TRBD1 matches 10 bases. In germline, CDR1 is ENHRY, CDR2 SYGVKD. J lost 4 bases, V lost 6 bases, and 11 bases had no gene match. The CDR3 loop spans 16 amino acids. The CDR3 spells CAISDLRTGGLETQYF. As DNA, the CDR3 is TGTGCCATCAGCGACCTCAGGACAGGGGGTTTAGAGACCCAGTACTTC.

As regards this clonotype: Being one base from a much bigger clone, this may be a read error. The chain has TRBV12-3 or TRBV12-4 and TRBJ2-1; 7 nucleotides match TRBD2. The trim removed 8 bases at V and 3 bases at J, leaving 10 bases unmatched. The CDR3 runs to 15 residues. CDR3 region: CASLPTAGDYNEQFF. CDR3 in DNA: TGTGCCAGCCTGCCAACGGCGGGGGACTACAATGAGCAGTTCTTC.

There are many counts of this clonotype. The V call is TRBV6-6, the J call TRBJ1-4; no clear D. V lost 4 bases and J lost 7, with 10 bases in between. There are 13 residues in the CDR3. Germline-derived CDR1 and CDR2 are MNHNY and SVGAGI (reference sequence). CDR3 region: CASSWDWGEKLFF. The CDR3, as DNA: TGTGCCAGCAGTTGGGATTGGGGTGAAAAACTGTTTTTT.

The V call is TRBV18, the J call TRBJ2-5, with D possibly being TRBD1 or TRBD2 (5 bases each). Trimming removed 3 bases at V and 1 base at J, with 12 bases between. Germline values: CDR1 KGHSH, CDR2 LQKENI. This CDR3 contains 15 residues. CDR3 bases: TGTGCCAGCTCACCTGGAGGAACAGGCCAAGAGACCCAGTACTTC. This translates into CASSPGGTGQETQYF.

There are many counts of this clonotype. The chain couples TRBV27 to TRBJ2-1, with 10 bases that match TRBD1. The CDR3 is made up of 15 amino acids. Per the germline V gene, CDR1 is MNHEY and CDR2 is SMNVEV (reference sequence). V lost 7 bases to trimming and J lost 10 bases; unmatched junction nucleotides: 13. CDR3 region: CASIDGQGVSPEQFF. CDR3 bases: TGTGCCAGCATCGATGGACAGGGGGTATCCCCCGAGCAGTTCTTC.

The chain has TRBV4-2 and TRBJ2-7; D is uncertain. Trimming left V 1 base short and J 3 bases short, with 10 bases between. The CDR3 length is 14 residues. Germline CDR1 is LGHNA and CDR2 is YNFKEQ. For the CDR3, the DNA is TGTGCCAGCAGCCAAGTCGGCACAGTCTACGAGCAGTACTTC. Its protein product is CASSQVGTVYEQYF.

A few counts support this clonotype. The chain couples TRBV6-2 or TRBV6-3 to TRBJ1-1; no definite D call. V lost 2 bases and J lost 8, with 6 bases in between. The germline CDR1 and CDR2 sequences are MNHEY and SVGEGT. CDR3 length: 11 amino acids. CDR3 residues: CASSYPQEAFF. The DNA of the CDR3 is TGTGCCAGCAGTTACCCCCAGGAAGCTTTCTTT.

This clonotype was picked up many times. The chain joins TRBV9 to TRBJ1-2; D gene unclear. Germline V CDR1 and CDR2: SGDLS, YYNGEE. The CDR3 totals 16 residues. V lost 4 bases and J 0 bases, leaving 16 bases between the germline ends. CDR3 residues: CASSPQPHGTNYGYTF. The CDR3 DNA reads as TGTGCCAGCAGCCCCCAGCCGCATGGTACTAACTATGGCTACACCTTC.

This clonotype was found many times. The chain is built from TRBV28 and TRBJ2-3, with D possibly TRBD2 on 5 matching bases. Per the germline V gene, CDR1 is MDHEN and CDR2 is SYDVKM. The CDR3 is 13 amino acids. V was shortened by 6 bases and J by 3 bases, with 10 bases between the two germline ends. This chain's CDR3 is CASSFTGTDTQYF. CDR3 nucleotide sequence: TGTGCCAGCAGCTTCACGGGGACAGATACGCAGTATTTT.

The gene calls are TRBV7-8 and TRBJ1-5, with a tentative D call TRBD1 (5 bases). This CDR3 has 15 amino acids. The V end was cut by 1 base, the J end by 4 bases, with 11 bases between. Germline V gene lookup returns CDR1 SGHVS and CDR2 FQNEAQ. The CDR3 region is CASSLEVGGNQPQHF. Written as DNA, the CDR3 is TGTGCCAGCAGCTTAGAGGTCGGGGGGAATCAGCCCCAGCATTTT.

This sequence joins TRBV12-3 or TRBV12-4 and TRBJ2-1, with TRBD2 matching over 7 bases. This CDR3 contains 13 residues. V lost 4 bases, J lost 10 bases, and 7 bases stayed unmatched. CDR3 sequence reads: CASSWAGVKEQFF. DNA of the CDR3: TGTGCCAGCAGTTGGGCGGGAGTGAAAGAGCAGTTCTTC.